Given below is one TCR beta chain in context. The sample holds a few counts of this clone. The antigen it recognizes is unknown. Qualities for individual bases were not recorded, and no much larger clone is one base off. This sample is part of a study of blood T cell repertoires in COVID-19 (dated by TCRdb to the early 2020s). Notes on the research overall: Collaborator samples came from the United States, Italy and Spain and covered acute and convalescent phases of COVID-19. Where available, HLA class I and class II types were taken from metadata supplied by the sample provider and were not determined by assay-based typing. A freely available public database, intended as a resource for researchers studying the immune response to SARS-CoV-2, is where the repertoires were released. Sample metadata almost always included a de-identified subject ID, COVID-19 status, age in years and sex. The samples were drawn from the first 160 participants of the ongoing ImmuneRACE study and from over 950 subjects provided by 6 global collaborators. Deeply sampled blood TCRbeta repertoires from subjects exposed to, actively infected with, or recovered from COVID-19 were included in the dataset. The material from the prospective study consisted of cDNA or gDNA derived from T cells, B-cell-depleted T cells, or PBMCs. The full study reports these points: Clinical and demographic metadata were provided uncurated, with the amount varying by source and participant.

Participants in the prospective study were aged roughly 18 to 90 years, lived in 20 to 25 United States geographic areas, and enrolled through a virtual design. In the prospective study, participants were assigned to cohorts based on the clinical history participants reported in a screening survey and a study questionnaire. Each participant in the prospective study had whole blood, serum and a nasopharyngeal or oropharyngeal swab collected by mobile phlebotomists. Prospective study participants could optionally give additional blood draws and questionnaires over a roughly two-month period. Prospective study blood samples were shipped either frozen or at room temperature before DNA extraction. The immunoSEQ Assay, a bias-controlled multiplex PCR, was used to amplify TCRbeta CDR3 regions from genomic DNA. The study's own analysis went as follows. Nucleated cell counts per sample were estimated from amplification of reference gene primers within the assay. Sequence reads were collapsed and filtered to measure the absolute abundance of every unique TCRbeta CDR3 rearrangement. For each sample, productive Simpson clonality was calculated as the square root of Simpson's diversity index over productive rearrangements. The table was pulled from immuneACCESS by TCRdb, which kept in-frame rearrangements only. Such tables lose some clones; where checked, under half of the loss comes from unresolved V genes, and the rest has no known cause. Clone size and V and J calls were adopted from that table, with D and trimming inferred from the DNA. The sample records about 240,000 clones, around 85% of which are singletons. Of the sample, 2.5% to 3.5% falls within the top ten clones.

V is clipped by 3 bases and J by 0 bases, and the sequence between their germline boundaries is 8 bases long. CDR1 SGHAT and CDR2 FQNNGV were looked up in the germline V gene. From its cysteine to its phenylalanine, the CDR3 spans 15 amino acids. Solely the CDR3 DNA is kept, with 45 bases framed from the first base. The rearrangement combines TRBV11-2 with TRBJ2-2, with no D gene named confidently. The sequence derives from a woman in her thirties or forties with acute COVID-19. Input material: PBMCs or T cells enriched from blood (not recorded which). The CDR3 is CASSLGRPNTGELFF. In nucleotides, the sequence is TGTGCCAGCAGCTTGGGCAGACCGAACACCGGGGAGCTGTTTTTT.